These 23 T cell receptor beta chains were all obtained from the same sample, sequenced in a study of T cell responses to AZD1222 COVID-19 vaccine. Sequencing used immunoSEQ multiplex PCR; TCRdb keeps in-frame clones, though not all of them. Of approximately 130,000 clones in the sample, more than 85% were seen once. The material sequenced was peripheral blood, taken on day 0 of AZD1222 vaccination. The receptors derive from an adult in good health.

CDR3 sequence: CASSFGPSEQFF. The CDR3 DNA sequence: TGTGCCAGCAGTTTCGGACCTAGCGAGCAGTTCTTC. V is TRBV28 and J is TRBJ2-1, with D perhaps TRBD2 (5 bases). This CDR3 is built from 12 residues. Germline CDR1 is MDHEN and CDR2 is SYDVKM. V lost 3 bases, J lost 10 bases, and 10 bases lay in between. Variable domain in full (rest from reference TRBV28 and TRBJ2-1): DVKVTQSSRYLVKRTGEKVFLECVQDMDHENMFWYRQDPGLGLRLIYFSYDVKMKEKGDIPEGYSVSREKKERFSLILESASTNQTSMYLCASSFGPSEQFFGPGTRLTVL.

The chain joins TRBV11-2 to TRBJ2-7; no definite D call. The CDR3 sequence is 13 residues long. Germline V gene sequence: CDR1 SGHAT, CDR2 FQNNGV. Trimming took 4 bases from V and 0 from J, leaving 7 bases between them. The CDR3 DNA is TGTGCCAGCAGCTCTACTTACTCCTACGAGCAGTACTTC. Amino acid sequence: CASSSTYSYEQYF.

V and J are TRBV11-3 and TRBJ2-2; 10 bases match TRBD1. Trimming removed 5 bases from V and 4 bases from J; junction bases left unmatched: 10. CDR1 SGHNT and CDR2 YENEEA come from the germline V gene. The CDR3 is made up of 17 amino acids. CDR3 sequence reads: CASSGRSGTGVTGELFF. CDR3 DNA: TGTGCCAGCAGCGGCCGGTCCGGGACAGGGGTCACCGGGGAGCTGTTTTTT.

The chain combines TRBV6-1 with TRBJ1-5, with TRBD1 matching over 9 bases. Germline CDR1 and CDR2: MNHNS and SASEGT. The CDR3 has 17 residues. J was trimmed by 4 bases and V by 3 bases; bases with no gene match: 10. The CDR3 loop is CASSDRDRAVENQPQHF. As DNA, the CDR3 is TGTGCCAGCAGTGATAGGGACAGGGCGGTGGAGAATCAGCCCCAGCATTTT.

The genes are TRBV10-3 and TRBJ1-6; 7 bases are shared with TRBD1. CDR1 ENHRY and CDR2 SYGVKD come from the germline V gene. The CDR3 totals 16 residues. V dropped 1 base and J dropped 5; count of bases not matched to a gene: 5. The CDR3 protein is CAISEWTGRDNSPLHF. The CDR3 nucleotides are TGTGCCATCAGTGAGTGGACAGGACGCGATAATTCACCCCTCCACTTT.

V gene TRBV6-5 combines with J gene TRBJ1-4, with D perhaps matching TRBD1 (5 bases). The V end was cut by 4 bases, the J end by 11 bases, with 14 bases between. Germline V gene lookup returns CDR1 MNHEY and CDR2 SVGAGI. This CDR3 is 13 amino acids long. CDR3 nucleotides: TGTGCCAGCAGTTCCGCCGCGGGGGGGAAACTGTTTTTT. Amino acid sequence: CASSSAAGGKLFF.

The count of this clone is one. The V call is TRBV5-5, the J call TRBJ1-2, with D unresolved. Per germline, CDR1 SGHKS and CDR2 YYEKEE (reference sequence). The CDR3 is made up of 15 amino acids. Between the trimmed V and J ends, which lost 6 bases and 0 bases, there was a span of 15 bases. The CDR3 region is CASNPAAGANYGYTF. As DNA, the CDR3 is TGTGCCAGCAACCCGGCGGCGGGAGCTAACTATGGCTACACCTTC.

The chain employs TRBV7-6 and TRBJ2-6; 8 bases are a match to TRBD1. V was pared by 4 bases and J by 0 bases, with 11 bases of the junction left unmatched. The CDR3 covers 19 residues. Germline loops: CDR1 SGHVS, CDR2 FNYEAQ. The DNA for the CDR3 is TGTGCCAGCAGCTCATCCTTGGGACAGGCGTTCTCTGGGGCCAACGTCCTGACTTTC. This codes for CASSSSLGQAFSGANVLTF.

The J gene is TRBJ1-1, the V gene TRBV29-1; D call uncertain. The germline V gene encodes CDR1 SQVTM and CDR2 ANQGSEA. The CDR3 covers 13 residues. V gave up 2 bases and J gave up 0 bases, with 7 bases separating them. CDR3 loop: CSVELDLNTEAFF. In DNA, the CDR3 is TGCAGCGTTGAACTAGACCTGAACACTGAAGCTTTCTTT.

The V and J genes are TRBV4-1 and TRBJ1-1, with 7 bases lining up with TRBD1. CDR3 size: 18 residues. V lost 0 bases, J lost 0 bases, and 10 bases stayed unmatched. Germline V gene data show CDR1 as MGHRA and CDR2 as YSYEKL. The CDR3: CASSQDPDRARMNTEAFF. DNA for the CDR3: TGCGCCAGCAGCCAAGATCCAGACAGGGCAAGGATGAACACTGAAGCTTTCTTT.

This chain links TRBV9 with TRBJ2-7; maybe TRBD1 (5 bases). Trimming took off 4 bases at V and 4 bases at J, with 21 bases between the two ends. Germline CDR1 reads SGDLS; CDR2 reads YYNGEE. The length of the CDR3 is 16 residues. The CDR3 protein is CASSSYPQAGSYEQYF. The CDR3 DNA follows: TGTGCCAGCAGCTCATACCCACAGGCCGGCTCTTACGAGCAGTACTTC.

The chain couples TRBV21-1 to TRBJ2-1; the table's D gene call, TRBD1, was not cross checked with the DNA. TRBV21-1 is deemed a pseudogene. The CDR3 consists of 16 residues. The CDR3 loop reads CASSKEGRDRGRWQFF. The CDR3 nucleotides read TGTGCCAGCAGCAAAGAGGGCCGGGACAGGGGGCGCTGGCAGTTCTTC.

This chain links TRBV18 with TRBJ1-6; 9 bases match TRBD1. This CDR3 region has 15 residues. Germline-derived CDR1 and CDR2 are KGHSH and LQKENI. With 5 bases clipped from V and 5 bases from J, the junction kept 4 bases outside the gene matches. Written as DNA, the CDR3 is TGTGCCAGCTCATCAGGACAGGGGAATAATTCACCCCTCCACTTT. Translated: CASSSGQGNNSPLHF.

The chain is built from TRBV28 and TRBJ1-6; unclear D gene. CDR1 is MDHEN and CDR2 is SYDVKM in the germline V gene. The CDR3 extends over 14 amino acids. Deletions cut 5 bases from V and 5 bases from J, with 10 bases between. CDR3 nucleotide sequence: TGTGCCAGCAGTAGATGGTCCGATAATTCACCCCTCCACTTT. Its translation: CASSRWSDNSPLHF. The complete variable domain, with remaining parts taken from reference TRBV28 and TRBJ1-6, reads DVKVTQSSRYLVKRTGEKVFLECVQDMDHENMFWYRQDPGLGLRLIYFSYDVKMKEKGDIPEGYSVSREKKERFSLILESASTNQTSMYLCASSRWSDNSPLHFGNGTRLTVT.

This chain connects TRBV10-2 to TRBJ1-1; D not resolved. The V end lost 3 bases, the J end lost 6 bases, and 8 bases lay between the germline ends. This CDR3 contains 12 residues. From germline, CDR1 is WSHSY and CDR2 SAAADI. CDR3 residues: CASSDPGPEAFF. The CDR3 nucleotides are TGCGCCAGCAGTGATCCGGGCCCTGAAGCTTTCTTT.

This sequence joins TRBV5-1 and TRBJ2-3; 10 bases align to TRBD2. Germline V gene data show CDR1 as SGHRS and CDR2 as YFSETQ. This CDR3 has 15 amino acids. V gave up 4 bases and J gave up 4 bases; unmatched junction bases: 6. CDR3 in DNA: TGCGCCAGCAGCCTGACTAGCGGGTTATCAGATACGCAGTATTTT. Protein: CASSLTSGLSDTQYF.

Worth noting for this clone: This same CDR3 is encoded by further DNA sequences in the sample. The chain uses TRBV20-1 and TRBJ1-5, with a possible D match to TRBD1 (5 bases). The CDR3 is 13 amino acids. With 3 bases removed from V and 4 bases from J, the gap between germline ends came to 10 bases. In germline, CDR1 is DFQATT, CDR2 SNEGSKA (reference sequence). In DNA, the CDR3 is TGCAGTGCTAGTTCTACAGGTAATCAGCCCCAGCATTTT. Its protein is CSASSTGNQPQHF.

CDR3 in amino acids: CASSINRGTGEQYF. In DNA, the CDR3 is TGTGCCAGCAGCATTAACAGGGGTACGGGCGAGCAGTACTTC. This chain uses TRBV7-2 with TRBJ2-7, with 7 bases lining up with TRBD1. With 5 bases clipped from V and 6 bases from J, the junction kept 10 bases outside the gene matches. CDR1 SGHTA and CDR2 FQGNSA come from the germline V gene. The CDR3 contains 14 residues.

The chain joins TRBV11-2 to TRBJ1-4; D perhaps matches TRBD1 (6 bases). V was clipped by 5 bases and J by 1 base, with 17 bases between them. Germline lookup yields CDR1 SGHAT and CDR2 FQNNGV. This CDR3 is built from 17 residues. The CDR3 coding sequence is TGTGCCAGCAGCCCCCGGGGGCACCCGGGAACTAATGAAAAACTGTTTTTT. It yields the protein CASSPRGHPGTNEKLFF.

This rearrangement joins TRBV7-9 to TRBJ2-1, with 9 bases fitting TRBD1. Germline lookup yields CDR1 SEHNR and CDR2 FQNEAQ (reference sequence). Trimming at V came to 2 bases and at J to 9 bases, leaving 5 bases not matched to a gene. This CDR3 is built from 14 residues. The CDR3 region is CASSLRTGVGEQFF. CDR3 sequence (DNA): TGTGCCAGCAGCTTAAGGACAGGGGTTGGTGAGCAGTTCTTC.

This clone appeared once. The chain is built from TRBV14 and TRBJ1-1; tentatively, D is TRBD1 (6 bases). CDR3 length equals 13 residues. Looked up from germline, CDR1 is SGHDN and CDR2 is FVKESK. The V end was cut by 4 bases, the J end by 3 bases, with 9 bases between. CDR3 bases: TGTGCCAGCAGCCGGACAGCAGACACTGAAGCTTTCTTT. It specifies CASSRTADTEAFF.

The chain's CDR3 is CASSSQDLGFYF. The CDR3 DNA sequence: TGTGCCAGCAGCTCGCAGGACCTGGGTTTTTATTTT. The chain links TRBV7-9 to TRBJ2-3; D is ambiguous. CDR3 length: 12 amino acids. Per germline, CDR1 SEHNR and CDR2 FQNEAQ (reference sequence). Trimming shortened V by 4 bases and J by 15 bases, and 17 bases separated the two germline ends. Variable domain in full (rest from reference TRBV7-9 and TRBJ2-3): DTGVSQNPRHKITKRGQNVTFRCDPISEHNRLYWYRQTLGQGPEFLTYFQNEAQLEKSRLLSDRFSAERPKGSFSTLEIQRTEQGDSAMYLCASSSQDLGFYFGPGTRLTVL.

This chain uses TRBV9 with TRBJ1-3; D unresolved. This CDR3 is built from 15 residues. CDR1 is SGDLS and CDR2 is YYNGEE in the germline V gene. The V end was cut by 0 bases, the J end by 0 bases, with 7 bases between. The CDR3 DNA reads TGTGCCAGCAGCGTAGGCCTGAGCTCTGGAAACACCATATATTTT. The encoded protein is CASSVGLSSGNTIYF.